This T cell receptor beta chain was profiled in a study of blood T cell repertoires in COVID-19. Background on the study: There were acute and convalescent COVID-19 samples, and they came from the United States, Italy and Spain. PBMCs, B-cell-depleted T cells, or T cells provided the cDNA or gDNA that made up the material.

Authors' processing steps: Amplification with reference gene primers provided the estimates of nucleated cell counts. Sequencing was performed with immunoSEQ multiplex PCR; in TCRdb, only in-frame clones are kept and a portion is missing. V, J and clone size derive from that table, while D and trimming were established from the DNA sequence. The data contain 150,000 or so clones, approximately 80% of them singletons. The germline V and J ends were trimmed by 1 base and 0 bases, with 11 bases remaining between them. The CDR3 extends over 16 amino acids. CDR1 is SGHDT and CDR2 is YYEEEE in the germline V gene.

This receptor was taken from a woman older than 75 with active or convalescent COVID-19. This sequence joins TRBV5-6 and TRBJ1-3; D is undetermined. What was sequenced was peripheral blood. The CDR3 loop reads CASSLFSFNSGNTIYF. For the CDR3, the DNA is TGTGCCAGCAGCTTGTTCTCCTTTAACTCTGGAAACACCATATATTTT.